The 2 T cell receptor beta chains reported below all come from one sample, sequenced in a study of CXCR3-negative and CXCR3-positive naive CD8 T cells. The authors made the TRB cDNA libraries by 5' RACE using UMI labels. TCRdb re-called the 5' RACE reads; every CDR3 protein appears as one record, without DNA. Recorded for this sample: around 50,000 distinct CDR3 sequences. The sequenced material came from memory CD8+ T cells from blood. These receptors were collected from a human donor in good health. Some clones in this sample may be carry-over from other donors' samples.

The gene calls are TRBV6-4 and TRBJ2-3; as DNA is missing, the TRBD1 call by TCRdb cannot be tested. The CDR3 length is 14 residues. CDR1 is MRHNA, CDR2 SNTAGT, per germline. CDR3 loop: CASSARGASDTQYF.

The gene calls are TRBV27 and TRBJ2-7; TCRdb designates TRBD1, a call that cannot be tested without DNA. This CDR3 is 18 amino acids long. From germline, CDR1 is MNHEY and CDR2 SMNVEV (reference sequence). The CDR3 is CASSSSTNTGTASREQYF.